This TCR beta chain derives from a study of blood T cells in healthy people across ages. Germline V lookup: CDR1 GTSNPN, CDR2 SVGIG (reference sequence). The V segment lost 0 bases and the J segment 8 bases; nucleotides outside the gene matches: 4. This CDR3 has 14 amino acids. A J-beta primer mix and a sample-barcoded 5' primer were used in a second PCR of roughly 6 to 11 cycles. MiXCR was run by TCRdb on the 5' RACE reads, yielding one entry per CDR3 protein. The data contain approximately 670,000 distinct CDR3 sequences, about 43% of them singletons. This clonotype originated in an elderly man in good health. Sequenced sample: blood. The chain has TRBV30 and TRBJ1-4; TRBD1 matches at 9 bases. CDR3 in DNA: TGTGCCTGGAGTGTACAGGGGGCAGGAGAAAAACTGTTTTTT. Its translation: CAWSVQGAGEKLFF.